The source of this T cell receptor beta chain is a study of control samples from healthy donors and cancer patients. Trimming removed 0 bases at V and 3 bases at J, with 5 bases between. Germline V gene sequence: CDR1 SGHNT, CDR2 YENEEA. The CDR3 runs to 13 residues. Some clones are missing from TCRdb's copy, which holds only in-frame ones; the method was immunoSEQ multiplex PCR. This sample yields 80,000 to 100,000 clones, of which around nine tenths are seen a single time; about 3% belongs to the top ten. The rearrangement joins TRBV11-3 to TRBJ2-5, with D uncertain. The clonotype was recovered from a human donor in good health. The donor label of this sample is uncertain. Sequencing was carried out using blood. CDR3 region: CASSLDPEETQYF. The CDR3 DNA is TGTGCCAGCAGCTTAGATCCCGAAGAGACCCAGTACTTC.